This T cell receptor beta chain was identified during a study of T cell repertoires in cytomegalovirus infection. To note about this clonotype: Its antigen is unidentified.

Each CDR3 protein gets one entry after TCRdb re-called the reads with MiXCR. The data hold about 470,000 distinct CDR3 sequences, with more than 40% observed a single time. This clonotype originated in a human donor in good health (CMV status not recorded). Some clones in this sample may be carry-over from other donors' samples. The specimen was cultured PBMCs, collected from culture after CMV antigen stimulation.

The CDR3 loop reads CASSPDRGLTFYNEQFF. CDR3 sequence (DNA): TGTGCCAGCAGCCCAGACAGGGGACTCACGTTCTACAATGAGCAGTTCTTC. The V gene is TRBV12-3 or TRBV12-4, the J gene TRBJ2-1; 8 nucleotides line up with TRBD1. The junction had 13 bases not matched to a gene; V was cut back by 6 bases and J by 3 bases. The CDR3 is made up of 17 amino acids.